The following is a TCR beta chain sequence with its context. This may come from a read error, since a much larger clone is one base off. Other DNA sequences in the same sample also yield this CDR3. Profiling relied on immunoSEQ multiplex PCR, and the TCRdb table lists in-frame clones only, not all of them. This sample yields around 2.1 million clones, of which approximately 96% are seen a single time; roughly 0.13% belongs to the top ten. V lost 0 bases to trimming and J lost 6 bases, with 4 bases between them. Germline V gene sequence: CDR1 SGHRS, CDR2 YFSETQ. This CDR3 contains 11 residues. These data are taken from a study of shared clonotypes between healthy human individuals.

The V gene is TRBV5-1, the J gene TRBJ2-7; unclear D gene. This TCR derives from a young man in good health. Sequencing was carried out using naive CD4+ T cells sorted from blood. The subset was: CD45RA+ positively selected. CDR3 coding DNA: TGCGCCAGCAGCTTGGACTCCGAGCAGTACTTC. Residues: CASSLDSEQYF.